A selection of T cell receptor beta chains follows, all from one sample in a study of Ad26.COV2.S vaccination and SARS-CoV-2 variants. Assay used: immunoSEQ multiplex PCR; TCRdb lists only in-frame clones, some missing. The sample yields around 320,000 clones, roughly 80% seen once. The specimen comprised peripheral blood, sampled in a trial of Ad26.COV2.S vaccine versus placebo. The receptors were sampled from a person aged 18-60 years who received the Ad26.COV2.S COVID-19 vaccine or a placebo. Both conserved end residues are part of each CDR3. Fields, in order: V gene, clone size, D gene, J gene, CDR3 DNA, CDR3 protein. The D gene is left open where the match is weak. The size field is filled for only some rows; it gives once, few, many or a size class.

v_call: TRBV19
clone_size: .
d_call: TRBD2
j_call: TRBJ2-1
cdr3_nt: TGTGCCAGTGGGACTAGCGGGGGTATATACAATGAGCAGTTCTTC
cdr3_aa: CASGTSGGIYNEQFF

v_call: TRBV2
clone_size: .
d_call: TRBD1
j_call: TRBJ2-5
cdr3_nt: TGTGCCAGCAGTGATGTGGGACAGGGTGCCGAGACCCAGTACTTC
cdr3_aa: CASSDVGQGAETQYF

v_call: TRBV7-3
clone_size: .
d_call: .
j_call: TRBJ2-2
cdr3_nt: TGTGCCAGCAGCTTTGGCGGGTCGACGAACACCGGGGAGCTGTTTTTT
cdr3_aa: CASSFGGSTNTGELFF

v_call: TRBV5-6
clone_size: .
d_call: .
j_call: TRBJ2-7
cdr3_nt: TGTGCCAGCAGCTTGGCCCCGGGGACGGGCTACGAGCAGTACTTC
cdr3_aa: CASSLAPGTGYEQYF

v_call: TRBV6-5
clone_size: few
d_call: .
j_call: TRBJ1-1
cdr3_nt: TGTGCCAGCAGTTACTCGAGGGGGAGACGCACTGAAGCTTTCTTT
cdr3_aa: CASSYSRGRRTEAFF

v_call: TRBV28
clone_size: .
d_call: .
j_call: TRBJ1-2
cdr3_nt: TGTGCCAGCAGGGTAAGGGTTGGCTACACCTTC
cdr3_aa: CASRVRVGYTF

v_call: TRBV7-9
clone_size: .
d_call: .
j_call: TRBJ1-1
cdr3_nt: TGTGCCAGCAGCTTAAACTGGAACACTGAAGCTTTCTTT
cdr3_aa: CASSLNWNTEAFF

v_call: TRBV2
clone_size: once
d_call: TRBD1
j_call: TRBJ1-1
cdr3_nt: TGTGCCAGCAGGGTTACAGGGGGCACTGAAGCTTTCTTT
cdr3_aa: CASRVTGGTEAFF

v_call: TRBV5-1
clone_size: .
d_call: .
j_call: TRBJ2-2
cdr3_nt: TGCGCCAGCAGCGCCGATATGACCGGGGAGCTGTTTTTT
cdr3_aa: CASSADMTGELFF

v_call: TRBV6-5
clone_size: .
d_call: .
j_call: TRBJ2-5
cdr3_nt: TGTGCCAGCAGCCCAATTCAAGAGACCCAGTACTTC
cdr3_aa: CASSPIQETQYF

v_call: TRBV28
clone_size: .
d_call: .
j_call: TRBJ1-2
cdr3_nt: TGTGCCAGCAGTTTAGACAGAAACTATGGCTACACCTTC
cdr3_aa: CASSLDRNYGYTF

v_call: TRBV5-6
clone_size: .
d_call: .
j_call: TRBJ2-3
cdr3_nt: TGTGCCAGCAGCATCATTAGCACAGATACGCAGTATTTT
cdr3_aa: CASSIISTDTQYF

v_call: TRBV11-2
clone_size: once
d_call: .
j_call: TRBJ1-6
cdr3_nt: TGTGCCAGCAGCTTAGGGCTGAGAAATTCACCCCTCCACTTT
cdr3_aa: CASSLGLRNSPLHF

v_call: TRBV18
clone_size: .
d_call: .
j_call: TRBJ1-5
cdr3_nt: TGTGCCAGCTCACCTCGGACGGAGGGCAATCAGCCCCAGCATTTT
cdr3_aa: CASSPRTEGNQPQHF

v_call: TRBV2
clone_size: .
d_call: .
j_call: TRBJ1-1
cdr3_nt: TGTGCCAGCAGTTATAGGAGCTTAATGAACACTGAAGCTTTCTTT
cdr3_aa: CASSYRSLMNTEAFF

v_call: TRBV7-6
clone_size: few
d_call: .
j_call: TRBJ2-2
cdr3_nt: TGTGCCAGCAGAAGGGATTGGGGGCGTGATACCGGGGAGCTGTTTTTT
cdr3_aa: CASRRDWGRDTGELFF

v_call: TRBV7-2
clone_size: .
d_call: TRBD1
j_call: TRBJ1-4
cdr3_nt: TGTGCCAGCAGCGTCAGGGGGCCGGGGGAAAAACTGTTTTTT
cdr3_aa: CASSVRGPGEKLFF

v_call: TRBV4-1
clone_size: .
d_call: TRBD1
j_call: TRBJ2-2
cdr3_nt: TGCGCCAGCAGCCAAGGGATAAGAGGGGGCGGAAACGGGGAGCTGTTTTTT
cdr3_aa: CASSQGIRGGGNGELFF

v_call: TRBV7-3
clone_size: .
d_call: .
j_call: TRBJ2-1
cdr3_nt: TGTGCCAGCAGCTTAGACGGGGGTTCCTACAATGAGCAGTTCTTC
cdr3_aa: CASSLDGGSYNEQFF

v_call: TRBV7-2
clone_size: .
d_call: .
j_call: TRBJ1-1
cdr3_nt: TGTGCCAGCAGCTTAGTTGATTTCGCTGAAGCTTTCTTT
cdr3_aa: CASSLVDFAEAFF

v_call: TRBV5-1
clone_size: .
d_call: .
j_call: TRBJ2-3
cdr3_nt: TGCGCCAGCAGCCCGGACAGCCTCTATCCGCAGTATTTT
cdr3_aa: CASSPDSLYPQYF

v_call: TRBV6-5
clone_size: .
d_call: .
j_call: TRBJ2-3
cdr3_nt: TGTGCCAGCATGGGGGCCGCCGGTCGCACAGATACGCAGTATTTT
cdr3_aa: CASMGAAGRTDTQYF

v_call: TRBV6-5
clone_size: .
d_call: .
j_call: TRBJ1-5
cdr3_nt: TGTGCGGGATGCTGGAGGACCAGCAATCAGCCCCAGCATTTT
cdr3_aa: CAGCWRTSNQPQHF

v_call: TRBV2
clone_size: .
d_call: .
j_call: TRBJ2-2
cdr3_nt: TGTGCCAGCGATCTTTACGGGTTTAACGGGGAGCTGTTTTTT
cdr3_aa: CASDLYGFNGELFF

v_call: TRBV7-3
clone_size: .
d_call: TRBD2
j_call: TRBJ2-1
cdr3_nt: TGTGCCAGCAGCCGAATGGGCGGGGGTAATGAGCAGTTCTTC
cdr3_aa: CASSRMGGGNEQFF

v_call: TRBV5-1
clone_size: .
d_call: TRBD2
j_call: TRBJ2-3
cdr3_nt: TGCGCCAGCAGCTTGGGGACTGGCGGGGGGGCAGTAGATACGCAGTATTTT
cdr3_aa: CASSLGTGGGAVDTQYF

v_call: TRBV12-5
clone_size: .
d_call: TRBD2
j_call: TRBJ2-4
cdr3_nt: TGTGCTAGTGGTTCACCAACCGGGACTAGCGGGGGTCGGAAAAACATTCAGTACTTC
cdr3_aa: CASGSPTGTSGGRKNIQYF

v_call: TRBV11-3
clone_size: .
d_call: .
j_call: TRBJ2-7
cdr3_nt: TGTGCCAGCAGCTCCGTCGGGGGCCCCGAGCAGTACTTC
cdr3_aa: CASSSVGGPEQYF

v_call: TRBV7-9
clone_size: .
d_call: TRBD2
j_call: TRBJ2-2
cdr3_nt: TGTGCCAGCAGCCTAGCGGGGGACACCGGGGAGCTGTTTTTT
cdr3_aa: CASSLAGDTGELFF

v_call: TRBV5-1
clone_size: .
d_call: TRBD1
j_call: TRBJ1-1
cdr3_nt: TGCGCCAGCAGCTTTCAGGGGGCTGGTACTGAAGCTTTCTTT
cdr3_aa: CASSFQGAGTEAFF

v_call: TRBV28
clone_size: few
d_call: .
j_call: TRBJ2-3
cdr3_nt: TGTGCCAGCAGTTTGGGGCCAGATACGCAGTATTTT
cdr3_aa: CASSLGPDTQYF

v_call: TRBV6-5
clone_size: .
d_call: .
j_call: TRBJ2-5
cdr3_nt: TGTGCCAGCAGTTACTGGGCGGGGATACAAGAGACCCAGTACTTC
cdr3_aa: CASSYWAGIQETQYF

v_call: TRBV6-5
clone_size: .
d_call: TRBD2
j_call: TRBJ2-3
cdr3_nt: TGTGCCAGCGCGGGGGGCTTTGGTACAGATACGCAGTATTTT
cdr3_aa: CASAGGFGTDTQYF

v_call: TRBV28
clone_size: .
d_call: TRBD2
j_call: TRBJ2-3
cdr3_nt: TGTGCCAGCAGTTCCCGTAGCGGGGGAGGGGCAGATACGCAGTATTTT
cdr3_aa: CASSSRSGGGADTQYF

v_call: TRBV28
clone_size: .
d_call: TRBD1
j_call: TRBJ2-7
cdr3_nt: TGTGCCAGCAGTTCGCGAGGACAGGTCAGGTCCTACGAGCAGTACTTC
cdr3_aa: CASSSRGQVRSYEQYF

v_call: TRBV7-9
clone_size: few
d_call: TRBD2
j_call: TRBJ2-7
cdr3_nt: TGTGCCAGCAGCAACACTCGACTAGCTGAAGTCTACGAGCAGTACTTC
cdr3_aa: CASSNTRLAEVYEQYF

v_call: TRBV6-5
clone_size: .
d_call: .
j_call: TRBJ1-6
cdr3_nt: TGTGCCAGCAGTTATCAGGGACTGAATTCACCCCTCCACTTT
cdr3_aa: CASSYQGLNSPLHF

v_call: TRBV3-1/TRBV3-2
clone_size: .
d_call: TRBD2
j_call: TRBJ2-5
cdr3_nt: TGTGCCAGCAGCCCGATAGCGGGGGGGAGAGAGACCCAGTACTTC
cdr3_aa: CASSPIAGGRETQYF

v_call: TRBV6-5
clone_size: once
d_call: .
j_call: TRBJ1-1
cdr3_nt: TGTGCCAGTCGCGAGGTCCCAAACACTGAAGCTTTCTTT
cdr3_aa: CASREVPNTEAFF